A selection of T cell receptor beta chains follows, all from one sample in a study of cytomegalovirus exposure and HLA in healthy donors. Method: immunoSEQ multiplex PCR; TCRdb's copy keeps in-frame clones and lacks some. The sample has under 200,000 clones; roughly 68% are singletons. Sample: PBMCs. These receptors were collected from a woman aged 25 to 45 in good health and CMV-seronegative. Both conserved end residues are part of each CDR3. D genes are given only for firm matches. Some rows mark clone size as missing; the rest say once, few, many or name a class of expanded clone.

v_call: TRBV12-5
j_call: TRBJ1-1
clone_size: few
d_call: NA
cdr3_nt: TGTGCTAGTGGGAGCAGCGGAAACACTGAAGCTTTCTTT
cdr3_aa: CASGSSGNTEAFF

v_call: TRBV7-9
j_call: TRBJ1-2
clone_size: NA
d_call: NA
cdr3_nt: TGTGCCAGCAGCTTATCGACACTCTATGGCTACACCTTC
cdr3_aa: CASSLSTLYGYTF

v_call: TRBV4-2
j_call: TRBJ2-1
clone_size: few
d_call: TRBD2
cdr3_nt: TGTGCCAGCAGCCAGGTCACCGGGACTAGCGGGAAAAATGAGCAGTTCTTC
cdr3_aa: CASSQVTGTSGKNEQFF

v_call: TRBV5-1
j_call: TRBJ2-2
clone_size: NA
d_call: NA
cdr3_nt: TGCGCCAGCAGCTTGGAATTGATACAGGGATATACCGGGGAGCTGTTTTTT
cdr3_aa: CASSLELIQGYTGELFF

v_call: TRBV2
j_call: TRBJ2-5
clone_size: NA
d_call: NA
cdr3_nt: TGTGCCAGCAGTGGGCAGGGGTACGGAGAGACCCAGTACTTC
cdr3_aa: CASSGQGYGETQYF

v_call: TRBV10-1
j_call: TRBJ2-7
clone_size: NA
d_call: TRBD2
cdr3_nt: TGCGCCAGCAGTGAATCGGGACTAGCGGTCTACGAGCAGTACTTC
cdr3_aa: CASSESGLAVYEQYF

v_call: TRBV23-1
j_call: TRBJ1-1
clone_size: NA
d_call: TRBD1
cdr3_nt: TGCGCCAGTACGGACAGGGCCCAGTCGTACGGCACTGAAGCTTTCTTT
cdr3_aa: CASTDRAQSYGTEAFF

v_call: TRBV19
j_call: TRBJ1-1
clone_size: NA
d_call: TRBD1
cdr3_nt: TGTGCCAGTAGTGCAGGGGGATGGACTGAAGCTTTCTTT
cdr3_aa: CASSAGGWTEAFF

v_call: TRBV27
j_call: TRBJ2-7
clone_size: NA
d_call: NA
cdr3_nt: TGTGCCAGCAGTTTCCGGGACAAGGGGACCTACGAGCAGTACTTC
cdr3_aa: CASSFRDKGTYEQYF

v_call: TRBV7-3
j_call: TRBJ1-1
clone_size: once
d_call: TRBD1
cdr3_nt: TGTGCCAGCAGCTTAACGGTGAGGGGGACAGGAGCTTTCTTT
cdr3_aa: CASSLTVRGTGAFF

v_call: TRBV7-8
j_call: TRBJ1-6
clone_size: NA
d_call: NA
cdr3_nt: TGTGCCAGCAGCTTAACGGGACTCAATTCACCCCTCCACTTT
cdr3_aa: CASSLTGLNSPLHF

v_call: TRBV5-1
j_call: TRBJ2-1
clone_size: NA
d_call: TRBD2
cdr3_nt: TGCGCCAGCAGCAATCTAGCGGGGGGGCCTGGGGGTGAGCAGTTCTTC
cdr3_aa: CASSNLAGGPGGEQFF

v_call: TRBV15
j_call: TRBJ2-7
clone_size: NA
d_call: TRBD2
cdr3_nt: TGTGCCACCAGCAGAGGATGGGGGAGGGGCTCCTACGAGCAGTACTTC
cdr3_aa: CATSRGWGRGSYEQYF

v_call: TRBV19
j_call: TRBJ2-1
clone_size: NA
d_call: NA
cdr3_nt: TGTGCCAGTAGTATTGAGTTGGGCCAGGAATTTAATGAGCAGTTCTTC
cdr3_aa: CASSIELGQEFNEQFF

v_call: TRBV19
j_call: TRBJ1-3
clone_size: NA
d_call: NA
cdr3_nt: TGTGCCAGTAGTATTGGGGCCACTACCGGCTCTGGAAATACCATATATTTT
cdr3_aa: CASSIGATTGSGNTIYF

v_call: TRBV11-2
j_call: TRBJ1-2
clone_size: NA
d_call: TRBD1
cdr3_nt: TGTGCCAGCAGCCAAAGGGGACAGGGGTTGGGCTACACCTTC
cdr3_aa: CASSQRGQGLGYTF

v_call: TRBV10-2
j_call: TRBJ1-1
clone_size: NA
d_call: NA
cdr3_nt: TGCGCCAGCAGTCAGGGGTACACTGAAGCTTTCTTT
cdr3_aa: CASSQGYTEAFF

v_call: TRBV7-9
j_call: TRBJ2-3
clone_size: NA
d_call: NA
cdr3_nt: TGTGCCAGCAGCTTAGGCTTACTACAGGGTTCTAGCACAGATACGCAGTATTTT
cdr3_aa: CASSLGLLQGSSTDTQYF

v_call: TRBV4-1
j_call: TRBJ1-2
clone_size: NA
d_call: TRBD1
cdr3_nt: TGCGCCAGCAGCCAGCCCGGGACAGGGGGCGGTCATGGCTACACCTTC
cdr3_aa: CASSQPGTGGGHGYTF

v_call: TRBV9
j_call: TRBJ2-1
clone_size: NA
d_call: NA
cdr3_nt: TGTGCCAGCACTTTAGCGGAGTCCTACAATGAGCAGTTCTTC
cdr3_aa: CASTLAESYNEQFF

v_call: TRBV9
j_call: TRBJ2-3
clone_size: NA
d_call: TRBD2
cdr3_nt: TGTGCCAGCAGCGCGTCCGGGACTAGCGGGAGGAATACGCAGTATTTT
cdr3_aa: CASSASGTSGRNTQYF

v_call: TRBV7-2
j_call: TRBJ2-1
clone_size: NA
d_call: TRBD2
cdr3_nt: TGTGCCAGCAGACAAGACGGCGGGGGAGTCTACAATGAGCAGTTCTTC
cdr3_aa: CASRQDGGGVYNEQFF

v_call: TRBV7-2
j_call: TRBJ2-7
clone_size: NA
d_call: NA
cdr3_nt: TGTGCCAGCAGCTTATTCAACTCCTACGAGCAGTACTTC
cdr3_aa: CASSLFNSYEQYF

v_call: TRBV7-9
j_call: TRBJ1-4
clone_size: NA
d_call: NA
cdr3_nt: TGTTCCAGCAGCTTGGGAAAACAGGGAGCCAGCGAAAAACTGTTTTTT
cdr3_aa: CSSSLGKQGASEKLFF

v_call: TRBV2
j_call: TRBJ1-2
clone_size: NA
d_call: NA
cdr3_nt: TGTGCCAGCAGTGAAACGACAGGATGGGACTATGGCTACACCTTC
cdr3_aa: CASSETTGWDYGYTF

v_call: TRBV12-5
j_call: TRBJ2-5
clone_size: NA
d_call: TRBD2
cdr3_nt: TGTGCTAGTGGGACCATAGGGAGGGGAGAGACCCAGTACTTC
cdr3_aa: CASGTIGRGETQYF

v_call: TRBV6-1
j_call: TRBJ1-2
clone_size: few
d_call: NA
cdr3_nt: TGTGCCAGCAGTGCCCGAAGAAGCGGCTACACCTTC
cdr3_aa: CASSARRSGYTF

v_call: TRBV5-4
j_call: TRBJ2-1
clone_size: NA
d_call: NA
cdr3_nt: TGTGCCAGCAGCTCTCTGACGGAGAGCGTATCCTACAATGAGCAGTTCTTC
cdr3_aa: CASSSLTESVSYNEQFF

v_call: TRBV27
j_call: TRBJ2-1
clone_size: few
d_call: NA
cdr3_nt: TGTGCCAGCAGTGTTAGGCAGGCCTACAATGAGCAGTTCTTC
cdr3_aa: CASSVRQAYNEQFF

v_call: TRBV5-4
j_call: TRBJ2-1
clone_size: once
d_call: NA
cdr3_nt: TGTGCCAGCAGCTTGGGTCTCCCTACTAGTGAGCAGTTCTTC
cdr3_aa: CASSLGLPTSEQFF

v_call: TRBV11-2
j_call: TRBJ1-4
clone_size: few
d_call: NA
cdr3_nt: TGTGCCAGCAGCCCATTCCCGTGGGGGCGGGTTGAAAAACTGTTTTTT
cdr3_aa: CASSPFPWGRVEKLFF

v_call: TRBV6-5
j_call: TRBJ1-3
clone_size: few
d_call: TRBD1
cdr3_nt: TGTGCCAGCAGTTACTCCCGGACAGGGTCTGGAAACACCATATATTTT
cdr3_aa: CASSYSRTGSGNTIYF

v_call: TRBV7-6
j_call: TRBJ2-1
clone_size: NA
d_call: TRBD1
cdr3_nt: TGTGCCAGCAGCGCAAACAGGGGCACTTACAATGAGCAGTTCTTC
cdr3_aa: CASSANRGTYNEQFF

v_call: TRBV7-2
j_call: TRBJ2-7
clone_size: NA
d_call: NA
cdr3_nt: TGTGCCAGCAGCTTGTCAGGGAACTACGAGCAGTACTTC
cdr3_aa: CASSLSGNYEQYF

v_call: TRBV19
j_call: TRBJ2-1
clone_size: NA
d_call: NA
cdr3_nt: TGTGCCAGTAGTATCGGGGGTGAGCAGTTCTTC
cdr3_aa: CASSIGGEQFF

v_call: TRBV7-9
j_call: TRBJ2-7
clone_size: NA
d_call: NA
cdr3_nt: TGTGCCAGCAGCTCCCAGGGTATCGAGCAGTACTTC
cdr3_aa: CASSSQGIEQYF

v_call: TRBV11-2
j_call: TRBJ2-1
clone_size: NA
d_call: NA
cdr3_nt: TGTGCCAGCAGCAAGAACCTGGAGGAGCAGTTCTTC
cdr3_aa: CASSKNLEEQFF

v_call: TRBV18
j_call: TRBJ2-5
clone_size: NA
d_call: TRBD1
cdr3_nt: TGTGCCAGCTCCCTTAACGGACAGGGGCAAGAGACCCAGTACTTC
cdr3_aa: CASSLNGQGQETQYF

v_call: TRBV29-1
j_call: TRBJ1-2
clone_size: NA
d_call: NA
cdr3_nt: TGCAGCGTTGCAGTGGAGGGCTTCTACACCTTC
cdr3_aa: CSVAVEGFYTF

v_call: TRBV28
j_call: TRBJ2-2
clone_size: few
d_call: NA
cdr3_nt: TGTGCCAGCAGTCGAGGTCCTAGAAAGCTGTTTTTT
cdr3_aa: CASSRGPRKLFF

v_call: TRBV5-1
j_call: TRBJ1-1
clone_size: few
d_call: NA
cdr3_nt: TGCGCCAGCCGGGAGACGTCTTCTCACACTGAAGCTTTCTTT
cdr3_aa: CASRETSSHTEAFF

v_call: TRBV9
j_call: TRBJ2-7
clone_size: NA
d_call: TRBD2
cdr3_nt: TGTGCCAGCAGCGTAGGAGGGGGCCCGACGCTAGCGGGAACCTACGAGCAGTACTTC
cdr3_aa: CASSVGGGPTLAGTYEQYF

v_call: TRBV7-6
j_call: TRBJ2-7
clone_size: NA
d_call: NA
cdr3_nt: TGTGCCAGCAGCTTACAGGGGATCAGCTCCTACGAGCAGTACTTC
cdr3_aa: CASSLQGISSYEQYF

v_call: TRBV27
j_call: TRBJ2-7
clone_size: NA
d_call: TRBD2
cdr3_nt: TGTGCCAGCAGTCTACTAGCGGGCTCCTACGAGCAGTACTTC
cdr3_aa: CASSLLAGSYEQYF

v_call: TRBV27
j_call: TRBJ2-2
clone_size: NA
d_call: NA
cdr3_nt: TGTGCCAGCAGTTCGGACACCGGGGAGCTGTTTTTT
cdr3_aa: CASSSDTGELFF